This entry lists 7 T cell receptor beta chains sequenced from one sample in a study of blood T cell repertoires in COVID-19. Measured with immunoSEQ multiplex PCR; TCRdb has only the in-frame clones, and not every one. The data contain 50,000 to 75,000 clones, around 80% of them singletons. Sequenced input: peripheral blood. The source of these receptors is a man in his 60s with acute or convalescent COVID-19.

In this sample, this clone turned up once. This chain connects TRBV5-6 to TRBJ1-1, with a tentative D call TRBD1 (5 bases). Trimming removed 4 bases at V and 6 bases at J, with 10 bases between. The CDR3 length is 12 residues. Germline V CDR1 and CDR2: SGHDT, YYEEEE. This CDR3 reads CASSPGRPEAFF. In DNA form, the CDR3 reads TGTGCCAGCAGCCCAGGGAGGCCTGAAGCTTTCTTT.

The genes are TRBV2 and TRBJ1-5; 10 nucleotides align to TRBD1. CDR3 size: 17 residues. Germline-derived CDR1 and CDR2 are SNHLY and FYNNEI. J gave up 0 bases and V 5 bases, and 7 bases lay outside the gene matches. The CDR3 bases are TGTGCCAGCAGTCGGGACAGGGGCTCTAATAGCAATCAGCCCCAGCATTTT. It specifies CASSRDRGSNSNQPQHF.

The chain has TRBV28 and TRBJ2-4; tentatively, D is TRBD1 (6 bases). The CDR3 is 11 amino acids. Trimming pared 7 bases from V and 16 bases from J, leaving 17 bases between. Germline V gives CDR1 MDHEN, CDR2 SYDVKM. CDR3 bases: TGTGCCAGCACAACTCGGACAGTCTACTACTTC. Protein: CASTTRTVYYF.

V and J are TRBV18 and TRBJ1-2, with no clear D. Deletions cut 3 bases from V and 4 bases from J, with 9 bases between. The CDR3 covers 13 residues. CDR1 is KGHSH and CDR2 is LQKENI in the germline V gene. CDR3 in DNA: TGTGCCAGCTCACCCGAACAGTCCTATGGCTACACCTTC. Encoded protein: CASSPEQSYGYTF.

The rearrangement joins TRBV24-1 to TRBJ2-3; TRBD2 is a possible D gene (5 bases). The V gene's germline CDR1 is KGHDR and CDR2 SFDVKD. V was pared by 9 bases and J by 1 base, with 16 bases between. The CDR3 consists of 15 residues. CDR3 protein: CATEILRGGTDTQYF. In DNA form, the CDR3 reads TGTGCCACCGAGATATTACGGGGAGGCACAGATACGCAGTATTTT.

The chain combines TRBV11-1 with TRBJ2-1, with 10 nucleotides matching TRBD2. V was clipped by 5 bases and J by 8 bases; unmatched bases: 12. This CDR3 contains 16 residues. Per germline, CDR1 SGHAT and CDR2 FQDESV (reference sequence). CDR3 coding DNA: TGTGCCAGCAGCCAAAACGCGGCTAGCGGGAGCGATGAGCAGTTCTTC. Encoded protein: CASSQNAASGSDEQFF.

The chain has TRBV28 and TRBJ2-7; D unresolved. Trimming pared 2 bases from V and 2 bases from J, leaving 13 bases between. Germline lookup yields CDR1 MDHEN and CDR2 SYDVKM. The CDR3 length is 15 residues. The CDR3 protein is CASSLGRAPTYEQYF. DNA of the CDR3: TGTGCCAGCAGTTTAGGTCGCGCCCCTACCTACGAGCAGTACTTC.